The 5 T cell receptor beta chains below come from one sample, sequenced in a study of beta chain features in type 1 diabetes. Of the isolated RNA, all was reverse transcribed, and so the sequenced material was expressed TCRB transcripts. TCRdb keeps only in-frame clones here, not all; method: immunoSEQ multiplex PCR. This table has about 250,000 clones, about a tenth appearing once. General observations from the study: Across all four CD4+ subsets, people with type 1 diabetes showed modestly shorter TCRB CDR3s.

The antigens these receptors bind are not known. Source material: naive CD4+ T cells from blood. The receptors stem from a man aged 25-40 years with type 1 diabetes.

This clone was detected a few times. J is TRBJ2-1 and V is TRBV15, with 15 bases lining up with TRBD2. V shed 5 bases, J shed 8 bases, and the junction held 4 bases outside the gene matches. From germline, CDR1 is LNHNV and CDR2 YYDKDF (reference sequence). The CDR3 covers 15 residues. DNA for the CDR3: TGTGCCACCAGCGGTGGACTAGCGGGGGGGTATGAGCAGTTCTTC. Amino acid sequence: CATSGGLAGGYEQFF.

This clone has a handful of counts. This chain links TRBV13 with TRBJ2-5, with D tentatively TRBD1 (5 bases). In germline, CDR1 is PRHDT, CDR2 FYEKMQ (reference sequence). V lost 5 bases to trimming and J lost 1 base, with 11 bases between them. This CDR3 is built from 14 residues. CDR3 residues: CASSPRTIQETQYF. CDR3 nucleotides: TGTGCCAGCAGCCCCCGGACAATCCAAGAGACCCAGTACTTC.

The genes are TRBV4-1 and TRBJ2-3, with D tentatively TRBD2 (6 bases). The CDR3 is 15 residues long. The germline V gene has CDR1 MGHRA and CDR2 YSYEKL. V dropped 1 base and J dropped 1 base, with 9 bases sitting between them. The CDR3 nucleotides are TGCGCCAGCAGCCAAGTTAGCGGCCGCACAGATACGCAGTATTTT. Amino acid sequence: CASSQVSGRTDTQYF.

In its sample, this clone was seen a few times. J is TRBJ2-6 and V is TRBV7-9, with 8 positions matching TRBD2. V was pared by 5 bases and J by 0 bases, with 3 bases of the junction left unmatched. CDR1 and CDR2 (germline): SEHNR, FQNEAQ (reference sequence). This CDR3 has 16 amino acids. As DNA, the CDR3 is TGTGCCAGCAGCCTAAGCGGGAGCTCTGGGGCCAACGTCCTGACTTTC. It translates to CASSLSGSSGANVLTF.

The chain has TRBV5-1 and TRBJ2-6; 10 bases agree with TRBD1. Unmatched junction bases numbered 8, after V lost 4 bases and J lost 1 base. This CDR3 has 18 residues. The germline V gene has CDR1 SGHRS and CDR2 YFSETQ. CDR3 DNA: TGCGCCAGCAGCGCACCGGGACAGGGGAGTTCTGGGGCCAACGTCCTGACTTTC. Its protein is CASSAPGQGSSGANVLTF. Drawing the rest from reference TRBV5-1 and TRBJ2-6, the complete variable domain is KAGVTQTPRYLIKTRGQQVTLSCSPISGHRSVSWYQQTPGQGLQFLFEYFSETQRNKGNFPGRFSGRQFSNSRSEMNVSTLELGDSALYLCASSAPGQGSSGANVLTFGAGSRLTVL.